This T cell receptor beta chain was sequenced during a study of T cells in Graves' hyperthyroidism and ophthalmopathy. Amplified TCR beta CDR3 regions came from RNA transcripts. The HTBI primer set drove a first-round RT-PCR of the TCR CDR3. TCRdb ran MiXCR on the multiplex PCR reads and lists one entry per CDR3 protein. The table shows 450,000 to 600,000 distinct CDR3 sequences, with about 14% occurring only once. The V and J ends lost 1 base and 2 bases respectively, with 10 bases between them. This CDR3 comprises 15 residues. CDR1 MNHNY and CDR2 SVGAGI come from the germline V gene (reference sequence). This clonotype was seen a handful of times. Subjects aged 18 to 65 presented with newly diagnosed hyperthyroidism of less than 2 months' duration.

This sequence was found in a woman in her forties with Graves' hyperthyroidism. The sample consisted of blood. This chain uses TRBV6-6 with TRBJ2-3; no reliable D call. CDR3 sequence: CASSYLKRDTDTQYF. The CDR3 DNA is TGTGCCAGCAGTTACTTAAAGCGTGACACAGATACGCAGTATTTT.